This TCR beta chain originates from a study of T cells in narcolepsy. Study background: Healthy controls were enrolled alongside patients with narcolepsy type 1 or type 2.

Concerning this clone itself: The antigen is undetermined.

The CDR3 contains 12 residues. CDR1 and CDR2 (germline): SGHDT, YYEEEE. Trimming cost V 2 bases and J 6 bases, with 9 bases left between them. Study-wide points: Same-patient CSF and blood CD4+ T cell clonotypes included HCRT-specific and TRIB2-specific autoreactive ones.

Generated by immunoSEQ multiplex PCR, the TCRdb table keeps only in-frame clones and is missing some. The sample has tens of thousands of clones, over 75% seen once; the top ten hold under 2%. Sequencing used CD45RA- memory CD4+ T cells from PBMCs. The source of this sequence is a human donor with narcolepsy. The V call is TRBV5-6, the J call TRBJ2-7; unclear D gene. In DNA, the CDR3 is TGTGCCAGCAGCTTTTCGAGGTCCGAGCAGTACTTC. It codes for CASSFSRSEQYF.